A single sample gave rise to the 13 T cell receptor beta chains below, sequenced in a study of control samples from healthy donors and cancer patients. Produced via immunoSEQ multiplex PCR; TCRdb's table is partial and in-frame only. This table has 100,000 to 150,000 clones, roughly 92% appearing once. The sample was PBMCs. The receptors come from an older man with head and neck cancer.

This clone was seen a single time. The chain carries TRBV11-2 and TRBJ2-2, with 12 bases lining up with TRBD2. CDR3 length equals 18 residues. CDR1 SGHAT and CDR2 FQNNGV come from the germline V gene. With 1 base clipped from V and 4 bases from J, the junction kept 7 bases outside the gene matches. The CDR3, as DNA: TGTGCCAGCAGCTTAGTTCTACTAGCGGGAGGACTCACCGGGGAGCTGTTTTTT. It is translated as CASSLVLLAGGLTGELFF.

The V and J genes are TRBV6-6 and TRBJ1-5, with no clear D. Germline lookup yields CDR1 MNHNY and CDR2 SVGAGI (reference sequence). Trimming removed 6 bases from V and 7 bases from J, with 22 bases in between. This CDR3 comprises 16 residues. The CDR3 loop is CASRPLGPEIRQPQHF. As DNA, the CDR3 is TGTGCCAGCAGACCCCTCGGACCGGAGATTAGGCAGCCCCAGCATTTT.

CDR3 DNA: TGTGCCATCATGGCGGAAACCGAAGCTTTCTTT. As protein: CAIMAETEAFF. The V and J genes are TRBV10-3 and TRBJ1-1, with D unclear. With 7 bases removed from V and 8 bases from J, the gap between germline ends came to 11 bases. The germline V gene encodes CDR1 ENHRY and CDR2 SYGVKD. The CDR3 runs 11 residues.

The chain uses TRBV13 and TRBJ2-7; 10 bases agree with TRBD2. The V segment lost 1 base and the J segment 10 bases; nucleotides outside the gene matches: 7. Germline CDR1 and CDR2: PRHDT and FYEKMQ (reference sequence). This CDR3 is built from 14 residues. CDR3 DNA: TGTGCCAGCAGCTTAGAGGCTAGCGGGGGCTTCCAGTACTTC. It codes for CASSLEASGGFQYF.

The count of this clone is one. This chain links TRBV9 with TRBJ1-3; unclear D gene. Looked up from germline, CDR1 is SGDLS and CDR2 is YYNGEE. V was cut by 3 bases and J by 0 bases, with 13 bases left in between. The CDR3 loop spans 16 amino acids. The CDR3 protein is CASSDPGGSSGNTIYF. As DNA, the CDR3 is TGTGCCAGCAGCGACCCTGGAGGGTCCTCTGGAAACACCATATATTTT. Filled out from reference TRBV9 and TRBJ1-3, the complete variable domain reads DSGVTQTPKHLITATGQRVTLRCSPRSGDLSVYWYQQSLDQGLQFLIQYYNGEERAKGNILERFSAQQFPDLHSELNLSSLELGDSALYFCASSDPGGSSGNTIYFGEGSWLTVV.

This chain joins TRBV7-6 and TRBJ1-1, with TRBD1 identical over 8 bases. Germline V gene sequence: CDR1 SGHVS, CDR2 FNYEAQ. The CDR3 is 14 residues long. Trimming removed 2 bases from V and 6 bases from J; junction bases left unmatched: 5. CDR3 bases: TGTGCCAGCAGCTTATCAGGGGGCGCGGCTGAAGCTTTCTTT. It specifies CASSLSGGAAEAFF. The variable domain in full, completed from reference TRBV7-6 and TRBJ1-1, reads GAGVSQSPRYKVTKRGQDVALRCDPISGHVSLYWYRQALGQGPEFLTYFNYEAQQDKSGLPNDRFSAERPEGSISTLTIQRTEQRDSAMYRCASSLSGGAAEAFFGQGTRLTVV.

Comments on this clone: The junction shows a germline mismatch at one end, possibly a read error. The chain employs TRBV30 and TRBJ1-2; no reliable D call. CDR1 and CDR2 (germline): GTSNPN, SVGIG (reference sequence). The CDR3 extends over 15 amino acids. CDR3 residues: CAWSRRQRSKYGYTF. CDR3 sequence (DNA): TGTGCCTGGAGCCGAAGGCAGAGGTCTAAATATGGCTACACCTTC. The full variable domain, rest sourced from reference TRBV30 and TRBJ1-2, is SQTIHQWPATLVQPVGSPLSLECTVEGTSNPNLYWYRQAAGRGLQLLFYSVGIGQISSEVPQNLSASRPQDRQFILSSKKLLLSDSGFYLCAWSRRQRSKYGYTFGSGTRLTVV.

This clone was picked up one time. The chain links TRBV5-1 to TRBJ1-1; 7 bases are shared with TRBD1. Germline V CDR1 and CDR2: SGHRS, YFSETQ. J lost 6 bases, V lost 0 bases, and 11 bases had no gene match. The length of the CDR3 is 16 residues. The CDR3 spells CASSLEPRDSGSEAFF. As DNA, the CDR3 is TGCGCCAGCAGCTTGGAACCCCGGGACAGCGGTTCTGAAGCTTTCTTT.

CDR3 nucleotide sequence: TGTGCCAGCAGTTACTCGCCCCAGGGGTCGTTCTTC. It encodes CASSYSPQGSFF. The gene calls are TRBV6-2 or TRBV6-3 and TRBJ2-1; a possible D gene is TRBD1 (6 bases). Trimming removed 0 bases from V and 15 bases from J, with 12 bases in between. CDR1 MNHEY and CDR2 SVGEGT come from the germline V gene. The CDR3 contains 12 residues.

This chain connects TRBV5-6 to TRBJ2-7; TRBD1 matches 8 bases. Germline loops: CDR1 SGHDT, CDR2 YYEEEE. The V and J ends lost 3 bases and 0 bases, in that order; junction bases with no gene match: 11. This CDR3 has 17 amino acids. The CDR3 here is CASSWYRDRLFSYEQYF. The CDR3 DNA reads as TGTGCCAGCAGCTGGTACCGGGACAGGCTTTTCTCCTACGAGCAGTACTTC.

This clone was seen only once. The V and J genes are TRBV4-1 and TRBJ2-5, with D unresolved. Trimming took off 10 bases at V and 5 bases at J, with 17 bases between the two ends. Germline CDR1 MGHRA, CDR2 YSYEKL. The CDR3 has 13 amino acids. The CDR3 loop reads CAISDPGGETQYF. The CDR3 region has the DNA TGCGCCATTTCGGACCCGGGCGGCGAGACCCAGTACTTC.

The J gene is TRBJ2-7, the V gene TRBV3-1 (or the pseudogene TRBV3-2), with 7 bases lining up with TRBD2. The junction had 9 bases not matched to a gene; V was cut back by 4 bases and J by 9 bases. Germline V gene sequence: CDR1 LGHDT, CDR2 YNNKEL (reference sequence). This CDR3 has 13 residues. The CDR3 region is CASSLSGPLGQYF. The CDR3 DNA follows: TGTGCCAGCAGCCTTAGCGGGCCCTTGGGGCAGTACTTC.

This chain joins TRBV6-5 and TRBJ2-5, with a possible D match to TRBD2 (5 bases). The germline V gene has CDR1 MNHEY and CDR2 SVGAGI. The V end lost 1 base, the J end lost 7 bases, and 19 bases lay between the germline ends. This CDR3 region has 16 residues. The CDR3 is CASSYWGSHGLGTQYF. In DNA form, the CDR3 reads TGTGCCAGCAGTTACTGGGGTTCTCACGGACTGGGGACCCAGTACTTC.